This section outlines one T cell receptor beta chain sequence together with its context. The data are from a study of blood T cell repertoires in COVID-19. The method was immunoSEQ multiplex PCR; TCRdb's version includes in-frame clones alone and lacks a portion of them. The sample gives about 100,000 clones, approximately 87% of which show up once; 15% to 20% is in the top ten. The sequence came from a human donor in a cohort sampled during active COVID-19. The sample comprised peripheral blood.

CDR3 DNA: TGTGCCAGCAGTGATGCAGCGGGAGGTCTCCCCTACAATGAGCAGTTCTTC. The encoded protein is CASSDAAGGLPYNEQFF. The V and J genes are TRBV6-1 and TRBJ2-1, with TRBD2 matching 9 bases. Looked up from germline, CDR1 is MNHNS and CDR2 is SASEGT. With 3 bases clipped from V and 2 bases from J, the junction kept 8 bases outside the gene matches. The CDR3 covers 17 residues.